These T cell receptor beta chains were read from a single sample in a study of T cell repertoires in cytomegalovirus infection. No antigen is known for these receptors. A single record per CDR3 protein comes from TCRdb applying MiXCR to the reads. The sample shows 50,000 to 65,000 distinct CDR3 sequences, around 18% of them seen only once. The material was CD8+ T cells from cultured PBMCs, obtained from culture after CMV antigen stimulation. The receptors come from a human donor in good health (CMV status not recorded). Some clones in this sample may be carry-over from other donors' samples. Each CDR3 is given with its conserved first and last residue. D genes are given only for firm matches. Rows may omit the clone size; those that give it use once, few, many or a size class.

TGTGCCAGTAGTACTCGGGACAGCTCCGGGGAGACCCAGTACTTC CASSTRDSSGETQYF TRBV19 few 15 TRBJ2-5 TRBD1
TGTGCCAGCAGCCCTCTGAGGGCAGGCACCGGGGAGCTGTTTTTT CASSPLRAGTGELFF TRBV7-2 NA 15 TRBJ2-2 NA
TGTGCCAGCAGTTCATTCCGGGGGTCTAGCACTGAAGCTTTCTTT CASSSFRGSSTEAFF TRBV12-3/TRBV12-4 few 15 TRBJ1-1 NA
TGTGCCAGCAGCCGGGGCAGGACAGGAGGCACAGATACGCAGTATTTT CASSRGRTGGTDTQYF TRBV28 NA 16 TRBJ2-3 TRBD1
TGTGCCAGCAGCCTCCGGACAGGGAGAAACACTGAAGCTTTCTTT CASSLRTGRNTEAFF TRBV7-6 few 15 TRBJ1-1 TRBD1
TGTGCCAGTAGTATAATGAAGGGACGCACTGAAGCTTTCTTT CASSIMKGRTEAFF TRBV19 few 14 TRBJ1-1 NA
TGTGCCAGCAGCTTATCGCGGGGCCGTTACGAGCAGTACTTC CASSLSRGRYEQYF TRBV7-2 few 14 TRBJ2-7 NA
TGTGCCAGCAGCCAACAGGGGGCGCGCCGGGATCCCCACGAGCAGTACTTC CASSQQGARRDPHEQYF TRBV7-3 many 17 TRBJ2-7 TRBD1
TGTGCCAGCAGCCTCACCGGAACTTATGGCTACACCTTC CASSLTGTYGYTF TRBV6-8 few 13 TRBJ1-2 NA
TGCAGTGCTACCCCGTTAAGGCTAAACTATGGCTACACCTTC CSATPLRLNYGYTF TRBV20-1 NA 14 TRBJ1-2 NA
TGTGCCAGTAGTATCTCCGGTTTGGAGACCCAGTACTTC CASSISGLETQYF TRBV19 few 13 TRBJ2-5 NA
TGTGCCAGCAGCTTAGAGTGGGAGCAGTTCTTC CASSLEWEQFF TRBV7-9 many 11 TRBJ2-1 NA
TGTGCCAGTAGCCCCGGGACAGGGGAAAACTATGGCTACACCTTC CASSPGTGENYGYTF TRBV19 NA 15 TRBJ1-2 TRBD1
TGTGCCAGCAGTCCGGGGCAGGGCGGCTCACCCCTCCACTTT CASSPGQGGSPLHF TRBV6-1 many 14 TRBJ1-6 NA
TGCGCCAGCAGCCAAGACACAGGGGAGGCCTACGAGCAGTACTTC CASSQDTGEAYEQYF TRBV4-3 few 15 TRBJ2-7 NA
TGTGCCAGCAGCCAAGAGAGGTTAGAGTGCCGTTCCTACGAGCAGTACTTC CASSQERLECRSYEQYF TRBV4-2 once 17 TRBJ2-7 NA
TGTGCCAGCAGCTTAAGAGCGGGGGATGAGCAGTACTTC CASSLRAGDEQYF TRBV7-8 NA 13 TRBJ2-7 TRBD2
TGTGCCAGCAGCCTCCCTAGCGGGGGGAACTACGAGCAGTACTTC CASSLPSGGNYEQYF TRBV7-8 few 15 TRBJ2-7 TRBD2
TGTGCCAGCAGCTTAGTGGGGCAGAACGGGGAGCAGTACTTC CASSLVGQNGEQYF TRBV11-1 few 14 TRBJ2-7 NA
TGTGCCAGCTTTCCAGAGGGGGCAGGCTATAGCAATCAGCCCCAGCATTTT CASFPEGAGYSNQPQHF TRBV28 NA 17 TRBJ1-5 TRBD1
TGCAGCGTCCCCAAGGAGATGGGTGGCTACACCTTC CSVPKEMGGYTF TRBV29-1 few 12 TRBJ1-2 NA
TGTGCCAGCAGCCTTCGGACTAGCGGGGCCTCGAGGGATGAGCAGTTCTTC CASSLRTSGASRDEQFF TRBV14 NA 17 TRBJ2-1 TRBD2
TGTGCCAGCAGCCGTACCTACGAGCAGTACTTC CASSRTYEQYF TRBV7-9 few 11 TRBJ2-7 NA
TGTGCCAGCAGCTTAGGCAGGGGAGGTGGAAACACCATATATTTT CASSLGRGGGNTIYF TRBV7-8 NA 15 TRBJ1-3 NA
TGTGCCAGCACTTCCAACAGAGTCCTAGGAGCTTTCTTT CASTSNRVLGAFF TRBV11-1 NA 13 TRBJ1-1 NA
TGTGCCAGCAGCCCTGGCCGTAGCGGGTGGACAGATACGCAGTATTTT CASSPGRSGWTDTQYF TRBV7-9 many 16 TRBJ2-3 TRBD2
TGTGCCAGCAGTCCCCCAGGGTTCTCCTACGAGCAGTACTTC CASSPPGFSYEQYF TRBV28 NA 14 TRBJ2-7 NA
TGTGCCAGCAGAACTACCTACGAGCAGTACTTC CASRTTYEQYF TRBV6-1 few 11 TRBJ2-7 NA
TGTGCCAGCAGCTTATGGATCGGGGAGCTGTTTTTT CASSLWIGELFF TRBV11-2 few 12 TRBJ2-2 NA
TGTGCCAGCACCCGCGGTTCAGGGTGGATGGCTGAAGCTTTCTTT CASTRGSGWMAEAFF TRBV7-2 few 15 TRBJ1-1 NA
TGTGCCAGCAGTTTAGCCCGCGCCAATGAGCAGTTCTTC CASSLARANEQFF TRBV12-3/TRBV12-4 few 13 TRBJ2-1 NA
TGCGCCAGCAGCCAAGATATCGCTACTGATGAGCAGTTCTTC CASSQDIATDEQFF TRBV4-3 few 14 TRBJ2-1 NA
TGTGCCAGCAGCTTACTAGGCCACAATGAGCAGTTCTTC CASSLLGHNEQFF TRBV7-9 NA 13 TRBJ2-1 NA
TGTGCCACCAGCCTCTCCGGGACTAGCGGGAGAAATGAGCAGTTCTTC CATSLSGTSGRNEQFF TRBV24-1 NA 16 TRBJ2-1 TRBD2
TGTGCCAGCAGTTATCTCAGAGACACAGATACGCAGTATTTT CASSYLRDTDTQYF TRBV6-2/TRBV6-3 NA 14 TRBJ2-3 NA
TGTGCCAGCAGCCAGAGGGCAGGATCCTACAATGAGCAGTTCTTC CASSQRAGSYNEQFF TRBV11-2 many 15 TRBJ2-1 NA
TGTGCCAGCAGCAGAGCCTACGAGCAGTACTTC CASSRAYEQYF TRBV7-2 many 11 TRBJ2-7 NA
TGTGCCAGCAGCTTCCCAAGAAGGTCCAGGGGTGGTAATGAGCAGTTCTTC CASSFPRRSRGGNEQFF TRBV7-2 few 17 TRBJ2-1 NA
TGCGCCAGCAGCCAATTGACAGGGTTGAACACTGAAGCTTTCTTT CASSQLTGLNTEAFF TRBV4-1 NA 15 TRBJ1-1 TRBD1
TGTGCCATCAGTGAGCCGACCTACGAGCAGTACTTC CAISEPTYEQYF TRBV10-3 NA 12 TRBJ2-7 NA
TGTGCCAGCAGTGAACGTGGCAGGGGGTATAGCAATCAGCCCCAGCATTTT CASSERGRGYSNQPQHF TRBV6-1 NA 17 TRBJ1-5 TRBD1
TGTGCCAGCACCACGATGGCGGGAGGATACAATGAGCAGTTCTTC CASTTMAGGYNEQFF TRBV6-1 NA 15 TRBJ2-1 TRBD2
TGTGCCAGCAGCGTTTCACTAGCGGGACCCGGGGAGCTGTTTTTT CASSVSLAGPGELFF TRBV6-5 few 15 TRBJ2-2 TRBD2
TGTGCCAGCAGCCAAGATGGGGCTAGCGGGGGGGGGAAGGAGACCCAGTACTTC CASSQDGASGGGKETQYF TRBV4-2 NA 18 TRBJ2-5 TRBD2
TGCAGTGCTAGAGATCCTGAGGCCGTGTCCTACGAGCAGTACTTC CSARDPEAVSYEQYF TRBV20-1 NA 15 TRBJ2-7 NA
TGTGCCAGCAGCGGCCTATGGGACATTCAGTACTTC CASSGLWDIQYF TRBV6-2/TRBV6-3 few 12 TRBJ2-4 NA
TGTGCCAGCTCCCATTCGGCCGATCCCTACGAGCAGTACTTC CASSHSADPYEQYF TRBV18 few 14 TRBJ2-7 NA
TGTGCCAGCAGCTCCGGGAGGCGAGAGTTTAACTATGGCTACACCTTC CASSSGRREFNYGYTF TRBV6-2/TRBV6-3 many 16 TRBJ1-2 NA
TGTGCCAGCAATCCGGTGTGGACTACCCAAGAGACCCAGTACTTC CASNPVWTTQETQYF TRBV6-1 few 15 TRBJ2-5 NA
TGTGCCAGCAGTTGGGGGTTACAGGGCGAGTTGGAGTATGGCTACACCTTC CASSWGLQGELEYGYTF TRBV6-5 NA 17 TRBJ1-2 NA
TGTGCCAGCAAGGGGAGGAACAGGTCTTTCTCTGGGGCCAACGTCCTGACTTTC CASKGRNRSFSGANVLTF TRBV6-1 few 18 TRBJ2-6 NA
TGTGCCAGCAGCATTAACTCAGGGTTCGAGTACTTC CASSINSGFEYF TRBV28 NA 12 TRBJ2-7 NA
TGTGCCAGCAGTTTCGAGAGGGTCGACGAGCAGTACTTC CASSFERVDEQYF TRBV12-3/TRBV12-4 few 13 TRBJ2-7 NA
TGTGCCAGCAGCTCAGGGACAGTGGGGAGGACTGAAGCTTTCTTT CASSSGTVGRTEAFF TRBV7-6 few 15 TRBJ1-1 TRBD1